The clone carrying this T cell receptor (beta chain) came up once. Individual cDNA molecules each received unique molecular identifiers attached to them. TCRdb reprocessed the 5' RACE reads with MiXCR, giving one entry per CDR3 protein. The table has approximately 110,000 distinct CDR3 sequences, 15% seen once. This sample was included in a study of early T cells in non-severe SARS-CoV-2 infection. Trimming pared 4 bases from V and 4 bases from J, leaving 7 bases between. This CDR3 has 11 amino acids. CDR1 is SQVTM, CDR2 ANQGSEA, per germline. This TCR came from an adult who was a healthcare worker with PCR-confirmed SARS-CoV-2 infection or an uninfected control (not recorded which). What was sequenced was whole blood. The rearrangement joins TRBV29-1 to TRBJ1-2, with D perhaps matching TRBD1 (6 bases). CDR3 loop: CSVGDIYGYTF. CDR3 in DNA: TGCAGCGTTGGGGACATCTATGGCTACACCTTC.